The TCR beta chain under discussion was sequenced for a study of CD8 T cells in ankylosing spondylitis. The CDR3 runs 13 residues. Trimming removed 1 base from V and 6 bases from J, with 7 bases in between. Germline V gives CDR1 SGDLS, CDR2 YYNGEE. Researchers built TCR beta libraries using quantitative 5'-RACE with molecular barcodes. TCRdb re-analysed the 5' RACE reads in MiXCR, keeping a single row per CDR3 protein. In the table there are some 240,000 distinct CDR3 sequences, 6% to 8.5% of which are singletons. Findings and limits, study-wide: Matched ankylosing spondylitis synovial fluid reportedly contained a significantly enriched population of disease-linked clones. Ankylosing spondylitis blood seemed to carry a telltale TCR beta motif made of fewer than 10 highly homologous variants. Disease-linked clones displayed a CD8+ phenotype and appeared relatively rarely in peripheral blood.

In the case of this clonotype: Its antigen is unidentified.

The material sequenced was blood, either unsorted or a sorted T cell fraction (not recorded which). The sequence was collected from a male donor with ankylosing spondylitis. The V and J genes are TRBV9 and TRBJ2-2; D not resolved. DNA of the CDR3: TGTGCCAGCAGCGTACCAGGTCCCGGGGAGCTGTTTTTT. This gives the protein CASSVPGPGELFF.